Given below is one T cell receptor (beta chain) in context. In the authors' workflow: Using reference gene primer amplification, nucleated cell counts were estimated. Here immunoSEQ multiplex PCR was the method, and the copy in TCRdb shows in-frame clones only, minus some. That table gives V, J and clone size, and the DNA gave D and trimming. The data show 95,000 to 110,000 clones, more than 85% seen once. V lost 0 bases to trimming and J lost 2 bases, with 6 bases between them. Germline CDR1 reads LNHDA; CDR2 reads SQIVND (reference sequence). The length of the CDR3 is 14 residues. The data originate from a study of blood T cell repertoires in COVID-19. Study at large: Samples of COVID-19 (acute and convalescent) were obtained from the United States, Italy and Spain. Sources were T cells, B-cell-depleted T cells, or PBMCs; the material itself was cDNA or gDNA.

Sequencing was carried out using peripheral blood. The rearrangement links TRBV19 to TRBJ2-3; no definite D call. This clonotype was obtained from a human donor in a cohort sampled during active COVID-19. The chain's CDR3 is CASSIDSVTDTQYF. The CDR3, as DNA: TGTGCCAGTAGTATAGACTCCGTCACAGATACGCAGTATTTT.